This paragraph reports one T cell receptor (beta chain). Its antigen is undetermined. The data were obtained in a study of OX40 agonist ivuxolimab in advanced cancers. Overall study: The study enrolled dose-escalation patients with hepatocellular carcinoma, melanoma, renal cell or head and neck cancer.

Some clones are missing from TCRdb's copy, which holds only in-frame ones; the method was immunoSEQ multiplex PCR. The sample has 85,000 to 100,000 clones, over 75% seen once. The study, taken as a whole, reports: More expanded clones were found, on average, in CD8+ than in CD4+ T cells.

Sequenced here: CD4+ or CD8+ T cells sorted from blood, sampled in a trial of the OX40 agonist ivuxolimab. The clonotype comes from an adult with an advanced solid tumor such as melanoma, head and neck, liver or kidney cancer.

Here the CDR3 reads CASSSTARDQYF. CDR3 DNA: TGTGCCAGCAGCTCGACAGCCCGGGATCAGTATTTT. The V and J genes are TRBV11-2 and TRBJ2-3; the D gene could be TRBD1 or TRBD2 (5 bases each). CDR1 is SGHAT, CDR2 FQNNGV, per germline. V was cut by 4 bases and J by 12 bases, with 14 bases left in between. CDR3 size: 12 residues.